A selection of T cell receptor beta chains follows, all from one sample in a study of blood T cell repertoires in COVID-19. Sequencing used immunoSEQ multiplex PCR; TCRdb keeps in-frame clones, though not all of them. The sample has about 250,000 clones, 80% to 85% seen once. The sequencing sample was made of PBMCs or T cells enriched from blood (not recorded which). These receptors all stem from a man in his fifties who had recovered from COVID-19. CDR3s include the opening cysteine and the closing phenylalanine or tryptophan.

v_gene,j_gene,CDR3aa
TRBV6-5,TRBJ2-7,CASSPQGRSYEQYF
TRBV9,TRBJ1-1,CASSGSEAFF
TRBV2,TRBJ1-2,CASRGGGVNYGYTF
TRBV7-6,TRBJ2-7,CASSPEAGPYEQYF
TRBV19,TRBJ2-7,CASSAWERGDEQYF
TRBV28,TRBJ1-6,CASSLAWQGGSPLHF
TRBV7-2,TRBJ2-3,CASSLELAVNTDTQYF
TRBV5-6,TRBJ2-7,CASSPIGQGPYEQYF
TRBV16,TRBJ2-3,CASSHSSTDTQYF
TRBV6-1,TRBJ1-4,CASNNPGVGEKLFF
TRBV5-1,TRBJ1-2,CASSFGGANPNYGYTF
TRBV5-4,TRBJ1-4,CASSLAGPNEKLFF
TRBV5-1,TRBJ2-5,CASSNGQGLQETQYF
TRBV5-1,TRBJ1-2,CASRMTQGAQGYTF
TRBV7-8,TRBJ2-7,CASSSEGYNEQYF
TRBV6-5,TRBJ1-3,CASTHGHSGNTIYF
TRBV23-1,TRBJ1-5,CASSHPGQFNQPQHF
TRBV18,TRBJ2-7,CASSPTGIYEQYF
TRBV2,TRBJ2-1,CASSERRAGDEQFF
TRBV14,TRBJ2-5,CASSLDGEETQYF
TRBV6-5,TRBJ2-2,CASSYPTQRGTGELFF
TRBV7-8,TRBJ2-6,CASSLVDDSGRRSGANVLTF
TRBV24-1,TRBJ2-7,CATSDPGRQGQYF
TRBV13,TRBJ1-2,CASSLGRGDYGYTF
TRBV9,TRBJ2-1,CASSVVRSGRVYEQFF
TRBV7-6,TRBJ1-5,CASSLEADRGPQHF
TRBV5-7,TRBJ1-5,CASVVSPGQTPYSNQPQHF
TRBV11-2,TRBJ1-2,CASSPTTRDRAHGYTF